This T cell receptor beta chain was observed in a study of identical twins. Findings and limits, study-wide: Partial confounding of zero-insertion analyses by invariant MAIT and iNKT cells was possible. Clonotypes of the beta chain that were abundant in cord blood carried fewer insertions (memory repertoires showed none).

Per germline, CDR1 SNHLY and CDR2 FYNNEI. V dropped 5 bases and J dropped 0; count of bases not matched to a gene: 11. This CDR3 contains 17 residues. TCRdb re-derived calls from the 5' RACE reads in MiXCR, one entry per CDR3 protein. The sample holds about 900,000 distinct CDR3 sequences, around an eighth seen once. In regard to this clonotype: Its antigen is not known.

This same sample was also part of a study on yellow fever vaccine responses in identical twins. That investigation notes: On the reported evidence, twins' vaccine T cell responses seemed partly convergent and partly personalized.

The V call is TRBV2, the J call TRBJ1-1; 8 nucleotides match TRBD1. This sequence was found in a young woman in good health. The specimen was PBMCs. The CDR3 region is CASSRHPGQALNTEAFF. DNA of the CDR3: TGTGCCAGCAGTCGCCATCCGGGACAGGCCCTGAACACTGAAGCTTTCTTT.